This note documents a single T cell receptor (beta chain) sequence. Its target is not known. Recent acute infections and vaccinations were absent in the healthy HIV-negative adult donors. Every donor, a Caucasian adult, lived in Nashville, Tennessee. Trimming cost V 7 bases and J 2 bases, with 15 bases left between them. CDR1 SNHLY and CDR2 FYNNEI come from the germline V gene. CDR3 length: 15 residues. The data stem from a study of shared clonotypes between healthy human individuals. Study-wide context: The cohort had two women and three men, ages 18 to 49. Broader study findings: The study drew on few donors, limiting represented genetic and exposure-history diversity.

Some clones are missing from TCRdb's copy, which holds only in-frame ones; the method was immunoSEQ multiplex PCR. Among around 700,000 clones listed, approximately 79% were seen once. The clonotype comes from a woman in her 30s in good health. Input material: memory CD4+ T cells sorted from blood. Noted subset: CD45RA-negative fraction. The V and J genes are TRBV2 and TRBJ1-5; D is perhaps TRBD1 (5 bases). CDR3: CASNRDPAGNQPQHF. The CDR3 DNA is TGTGCCAGCAATAGGGACCCGGCGGGCAATCAGCCCCAGCATTTT.